These T cell receptor beta chains were read from a single sample in a study of radiation and T cells in renal cell carcinoma. The table came from immunoSEQ multiplex PCR; TCRdb's copy has only in-frame clones and leaves some out. In the table there are 120,000 or so clones, about 88% of which are singletons. This specimen consisted of blood, obtained from a patient whose treatment included radiotherapy and nephrectomy. The receptors here all came from a woman in her seventies with renal cell carcinoma. CDR3s include the opening cysteine and the closing phenylalanine or tryptophan. The D gene is left open where the match is weak. Where a row states a size, it is once, few, many or the class of an expanded clone; other rows omit it.

- TRBJ1-5 TRBV11-2 - TGTGCCAGCAGCATAGGGAGGCGCAATCAGCCCCAGCATTTT CASSIGRRNQPQHF
- TRBJ1-2 TRBV30 TRBD1 TGTGCCTGGAGTGTACGGGGACAGAAAAACTTCTATGGCTACACCTTC CAWSVRGQKNFYGYTF
- TRBJ2-5 TRBV5-5 - TGTGCCAGCAGCTTGGGGGGCTTTGAGACCCAGTACTTC CASSLGGFETQYF
- TRBJ1-1 TRBV5-8 - TGTGCCAGCAGTCTGGGGGGGGGCGCGAGAGTAACTGAAGCTTTCTTT CASSLGGGARVTEAFF
- TRBJ2-3 TRBV6-5 - TGTGCCAGCAGTTATCGGGGGGCTGGCACAGATACGCAGTATTTT CASSYRGAGTDTQYF
once TRBJ2-5 TRBV9 - TGTGCCAGCAGCGGACCTAAGCGGGACACTCAAGAGACCCAGTACTTC CASSGPKRDTQETQYF
- TRBJ1-1 TRBV6-6 - TGTGCCAGCAGTTACTCCAAAGGCATGAACACTGAAGCTTTCTTT CASSYSKGMNTEAFF
once TRBJ2-1 TRBV19 - TGTGCCAGTAGTGTACCCGGACTGGGCAATGAGCAGTTCTTC CASSVPGLGNEQFF
- TRBJ2-7 TRBV5-1 TRBD2 TGCGCCAGCAGGTCCATCGGGACTAGCGCCCACGAGCAGTACTTC CASRSIGTSAHEQYF
- TRBJ2-3 TRBV11-2 - TGTGCCAGCAGCACAGCGGCTACTAGCACAGATACGCAGTATTTT CASSTAATSTDTQYF
- TRBJ1-2 TRBV5-1 - TGCGCCAGCAGAGGGGGGTCAGGGTGGCATGGCTACACCTTC CASRGGSGWHGYTF
- TRBJ2-7 TRBV6-6 TRBD2 TGTGCCAGCAGTTACGGGACTAGCCCTACCCCCTACGAGCAGTACTTC CASSYGTSPTPYEQYF
- TRBJ2-1 TRBV9 - TGTGCCAGCAGCGTACCGTCGAAGGACAATGAGCAGTTCTTC CASSVPSKDNEQFF
- TRBJ2-5 TRBV9 - TGTGCCAGCAGCGTAGGACGTGGGTCGGAGACCCAGTACTTC CASSVGRGSETQYF
once TRBJ1-2 TRBV1 - TGCACCAGCAGCCAAGATCAACAGGCCTCAAACTATGGCTACACCTTC CTSSQDQQASNYGYTF
- TRBJ1-5 TRBV7-8 - TGTGCCAGCAGCTTAGGGTTCGGGACGGCATTTAGCAATCAGCCCCAGCATTTT CASSLGFGTAFSNQPQHF